Sequencing of this T cell receptor beta chain was carried out in a study of T cell repertoires in cytomegalovirus infection. With 0 bases removed from V and 7 bases from J, the gap between germline ends came to 7 bases. This CDR3 is built from 12 residues. Germline V gene lookup returns CDR1 MNHNY and CDR2 SVGAGI (reference sequence). Broader study findings: Dominating the ex vivo response were TCR beta clonotypes that were CMV-specific and HLA-C-restricted. Public TCR beta family frequency separated CMV-and-HLA carriers, including in an independent cohort.

TCRdb recomputed calls from the reads with MiXCR, one row per CDR3 protein. This sample has approximately 200,000 distinct CDR3 sequences, with roughly 23% found just once. Details on this clonotype: What it binds is not known.

What was sequenced was CD8+ T cells from PBMCs. The clonotype comes from a human donor in good health (CMV status not recorded). Some clones in this sample may be carry-over from other donors' samples. V usage is TRBV6-6 and J usage is TRBJ2-7; no clear D. The chain's CDR3 is CASSYSAREQYF. The CDR3 nucleotides read TGTGCCAGCAGTTACTCGGCCCGTGAGCAGTACTTC.